A single TCR beta chain is shown here with its context. What it binds is not known. This sample stems from a study of lymphopenia after photon versus proton radiotherapy. General observations from the study: Post-nadir diversity loss with photons came from oligoclonal expansion, particularly CD8+ Temra cells. Relative stability marked proton patients; photon patients lost diversity and naive cells.

The germline V gene encodes CDR1 MGHRA and CDR2 YSYEKL. V lost 4 bases and J 8 bases, leaving 20 bases between the germline ends. This CDR3 has 16 amino acids. Sequenced by immunoSEQ multiplex PCR; TCRdb stores in-frame clones only, minus some. This sample has 15,000 or so clones; 82% occur once, and the top ten carry 25% to 30%. The rearrangement uses TRBV4-1 and TRBJ2-2, with D possibly TRBD1 on 5 matching bases. This TCR was sampled from a man in his fifties or sixties with gastric cancer. This specimen consisted of peripheral blood, obtained from a patient treated with photon-based radiotherapy. This CDR3 is CASSPQPSQARGELFF. CDR3 DNA: TGCGCCAGCAGCCCCCAACCGTCACAGGCACGAGGGGAGCTGTTTTTT.